This is a list of T cell receptor beta chains from one sample in a study of blood T cell repertoires in COVID-19. Repertoires were generated with immunoSEQ multiplex PCR, while TCRdb's copy carries only in-frame clones and drops some. The sample contains approximately 400,000 clones, 70% to 90% of which appear only once. Source material: PBMCs or T cells enriched from blood (not recorded which). The receptors were gathered from a man aged 25 to 40 who had recovered from COVID-19. Each CDR3 is given with its conserved first and last residue. Fields, in order: clone size, D gene, V gene, J gene, CDR3 protein, CDR3 DNA. A D gene is named only where the DNA matches it firmly. A clone size is listed for some rows: how often the clone was seen (once, few, many), or a class if it is expanded.

abundance: .; d_gene: TRBD1; v_gene: TRBV9; j_gene: TRBJ1-2; CDR3aa: CASSAADRASPYGYTF; CDR3nt: TGTGCCAGCAGCGCCGCGGACAGGGCATCTCCCTATGGCTACACCTTC
abundance: .; d_gene: TRBD1; v_gene: TRBV30; j_gene: TRBJ1-1; CDR3aa: CACQTGVSEAFF; CDR3nt: TGTGCCTGCCAGACAGGGGTGTCTGAAGCTTTCTTT
abundance: .; d_gene: TRBD1; v_gene: TRBV27; j_gene: TRBJ1-2; CDR3aa: CASSSIGLGQGKTSNYGYTF; CDR3nt: TGTGCCAGCAGTTCAATAGGCCTAGGACAGGGAAAGACTTCTAACTATGGCTACACCTTC
abundance: .; d_gene: .; v_gene: TRBV11-2; j_gene: TRBJ1-3; CDR3aa: CASSPLGAGRGNTIYF; CDR3nt: TGTGCCAGCAGCCCCCTAGGGGCGGGACGAGGAAACACCATATATTTT
abundance: .; d_gene: .; v_gene: TRBV30; j_gene: TRBJ1-1; CDR3aa: CASHEAFF; CDR3nt: TGTGCCTCCCATGAAGCTTTCTTT
abundance: .; d_gene: .; v_gene: TRBV5-6; j_gene: TRBJ1-2; CDR3aa: CASSLTQGNYGYTF; CDR3nt: TGTGCCAGCAGCTTGACCCAGGGTAACTATGGCTACACCTTC
abundance: .; d_gene: .; v_gene: TRBV6-5; j_gene: TRBJ1-2; CDR3aa: CASSYNGPARGYTF; CDR3nt: TGTGCCAGCAGTTACAATGGGCCAGCCCGGGGCTACACCTTC
abundance: few; d_gene: .; v_gene: TRBV19; j_gene: TRBJ1-2; CDR3aa: CASSMRQEVYGYTF; CDR3nt: TGTGCCAGTAGTATGAGGCAGGAGGTCTATGGCTACACCTTC
abundance: .; d_gene: .; v_gene: TRBV27; j_gene: TRBJ2-5; CDR3aa: CASSGTLLQETQYF; CDR3nt: TGTGCCAGCAGTGGGACACTTCTCCAAGAGACCCAGTACTTC
abundance: .; d_gene: .; v_gene: TRBV5-1; j_gene: TRBJ1-1; CDR3aa: CASSLSGAVNTEAFF; CDR3nt: TGCGCCAGCAGCTTGAGCGGAGCCGTGAACACTGAAGCTTTCTTT
abundance: once; d_gene: TRBD1; v_gene: TRBV29-1; j_gene: TRBJ2-1; CDR3aa: CSVKPRTGPFNEQFF; CDR3nt: TGCAGCGTTAAGCCTCGGACAGGGCCCTTTAATGAGCAGTTCTTC
abundance: .; d_gene: TRBD2; v_gene: TRBV6-2/TRBV6-3; j_gene: TRBJ2-3; CDR3aa: CASSWTSRTDTQYF; CDR3nt: TGTGCCAGCAGTTGGACTAGCCGCACAGATACGCAGTATTTT
abundance: .; d_gene: .; v_gene: TRBV7-8; j_gene: TRBJ1-4; CDR3aa: CASSLEGEKLFF; CDR3nt: TGTGCCAGCAGCTTGGAGGGTGAAAAACTGTTTTTT
abundance: .; d_gene: .; v_gene: TRBV30; j_gene: TRBJ1-1; CDR3aa: CAWSVRGGTEAFF; CDR3nt: TGTGCCTGGAGTGTAAGGGGGGGCACTGAAGCTTTCTTT
abundance: few; d_gene: TRBD1; v_gene: TRBV18; j_gene: TRBJ1-6; CDR3aa: CASSNGDSAGLYNSPLHF; CDR3nt: TGTGCCAGCTCAAACGGGGACAGCGCCGGACTATATAATTCACCCCTCCACTTT
abundance: .; d_gene: TRBD2; v_gene: TRBV6-6; j_gene: TRBJ2-3; CDR3aa: CASSPTSGGVHTQYF; CDR3nt: TGTGCCAGCAGTCCGACTAGCGGGGGGGTTCATACGCAGTATTTT
abundance: .; d_gene: TRBD2; v_gene: TRBV7-9; j_gene: TRBJ2-3; CDR3aa: CASSSDFSGRGMLDTQYF; CDR3nt: TGTGCCAGCAGCTCAGACTTTTCGGGGCGGGGGATGTTAGATACGCAGTATTTT
abundance: .; d_gene: .; v_gene: TRBV6-2/TRBV6-3; j_gene: TRBJ2-7; CDR3aa: CASSSRGSYEQYF; CDR3nt: TGTGCCAGCAGTTCCAGGGGATCCTACGAGCAGTACTTC
abundance: .; d_gene: TRBD2; v_gene: TRBV7-2; j_gene: TRBJ2-5; CDR3aa: CASSSIWTSGEETQYF; CDR3nt: TGTGCCAGCAGCTCGATTTGGACTAGCGGGGAAGAGACCCAGTACTTC
abundance: .; d_gene: TRBD2; v_gene: TRBV9; j_gene: TRBJ2-3; CDR3aa: CASTLGGAADTQYF; CDR3nt: TGTGCCAGCACTCTCGGGGGGGCAGCGGATACGCAGTATTTT
abundance: few; d_gene: .; v_gene: TRBV3-1/TRBV3-2; j_gene: TRBJ1-1; CDR3aa: CASSLGGFAFF; CDR3nt: TGTGCCAGCAGCCTGGGGGGATTCGCTTTCTTT
abundance: .; d_gene: TRBD1; v_gene: TRBV5-1; j_gene: TRBJ2-7; CDR3aa: CASSLIQGANEQYF; CDR3nt: TGCGCCAGCAGCTTGATTCAGGGGGCGAACGAGCAGTACTTC
abundance: .; d_gene: TRBD1; v_gene: TRBV6-2/TRBV6-3; j_gene: TRBJ1-6; CDR3aa: CASSPFGPGTAYNSPLHF; CDR3nt: TGTGCCAGCAGCCCTTTTGGCCCCGGGACAGCCTATAATTCACCCCTCCACTTT
abundance: .; d_gene: .; v_gene: TRBV5-1; j_gene: TRBJ2-5; CDR3aa: CASRLAGRQETQYF; CDR3nt: TGCGCCAGCAGACTGGCGGGCCGACAAGAGACCCAGTACTTC
abundance: .; d_gene: TRBD1; v_gene: TRBV4-1; j_gene: TRBJ1-4; CDR3aa: CASSRAGQANEKLFF; CDR3nt: TGCGCCAGCAGCCGCGCGGGACAGGCTAATGAAAAACTGTTTTTT
abundance: .; d_gene: .; v_gene: TRBV5-1; j_gene: TRBJ2-5; CDR3aa: CASSLEQRLGTQYF; CDR3nt: TGCGCCAGCAGCTTGGAGCAGAGGTTGGGGACCCAGTACTTC
abundance: .; d_gene: .; v_gene: TRBV18; j_gene: TRBJ2-6; CDR3aa: CASSRTPGTSGANVLTF; CDR3nt: TGTGCCAGCTCACGGACACCCGGAACCTCTGGGGCCAACGTCCTGACTTTC
abundance: .; d_gene: .; v_gene: TRBV24-1; j_gene: TRBJ2-1; CDR3aa: CATSDATRGPYNEQFF; CDR3nt: TGTGCCACCAGTGATGCGACCCGGGGTCCCTACAATGAGCAGTTCTTC
abundance: .; d_gene: TRBD1; v_gene: TRBV11-2; j_gene: TRBJ1-1; CDR3aa: CASSSRTGGGPRTEAFF; CDR3nt: TGTGCCAGCAGCTCCAGGACAGGGGGGGGTCCAAGGACTGAAGCTTTCTTT
abundance: .; d_gene: .; v_gene: TRBV6-5; j_gene: TRBJ2-2; CDR3aa: CASSIGEGELFF; CDR3nt: TGTGCCAGCAGCATCGGGGAGGGGGAGCTGTTTTTT
abundance: .; d_gene: .; v_gene: TRBV15; j_gene: TRBJ1-2; CDR3aa: CATSRDTGNYTF; CDR3nt: TGTGCCACCAGCAGAGATACGGGGAACTACACCTTC
abundance: .; d_gene: .; v_gene: TRBV9; j_gene: TRBJ1-4; CDR3aa: CASSPTPVATNEKLFF; CDR3nt: TGTGCCAGCAGCCCTACTCCGGTCGCAACTAATGAAAAACTGTTTTTT
abundance: once; d_gene: .; v_gene: TRBV5-5; j_gene: TRBJ2-5; CDR3aa: CASLGVGPKTQYF; CDR3nt: TGTGCCAGCCTCGGGGTAGGGCCCAAGACCCAGTACTTC
abundance: .; d_gene: .; v_gene: TRBV6-5; j_gene: TRBJ1-2; CDR3aa: CASKTVNYGYTF; CDR3nt: TGTGCCAGCAAGACAGTTAACTATGGCTACACCTTC
abundance: .; d_gene: TRBD2; v_gene: TRBV5-4; j_gene: TRBJ2-7; CDR3aa: CASSSAGALYEQYF; CDR3nt: TGTGCCAGCAGCTCAGCGGGGGCCCTATACGAGCAGTACTTC
abundance: .; d_gene: .; v_gene: TRBV5-4; j_gene: TRBJ1-3; CDR3aa: CASSVYSGNTIYF; CDR3nt: TGTGCCAGCAGCGTTTACTCTGGAAACACCATATATTTT
abundance: .; d_gene: .; v_gene: TRBV6-2/TRBV6-3; j_gene: TRBJ1-1; CDR3aa: CASSYSRGSKTEAFF; CDR3nt: TGTGCCAGCAGTTACTCTAGGGGATCGAAGACTGAAGCTTTCTTT
abundance: once; d_gene: .; v_gene: TRBV11-2; j_gene: TRBJ2-3; CDR3aa: CASSPGDLDTQYF; CDR3nt: TGTGCCAGCAGCCCAGGGGATTTAGATACGCAGTATTTT
abundance: .; d_gene: .; v_gene: TRBV29-1; j_gene: TRBJ1-2; CDR3aa: CSVDRAGYTF; CDR3nt: TGCAGCGTTGACAGGGCCGGCTACACCTTC
abundance: .; d_gene: TRBD1; v_gene: TRBV4-2; j_gene: TRBJ2-2; CDR3aa: CASSQEKDRETGELFF; CDR3nt: TGTGCCAGCAGCCAAGAGAAGGACAGGGAGACCGGGGAGCTGTTTTTT
abundance: .; d_gene: TRBD2; v_gene: TRBV7-9; j_gene: TRBJ2-1; CDR3aa: CASLLTAGAGNEQFF; CDR3nt: TGTGCCAGCCTCCTGACAGCGGGGGCAGGTAATGAGCAGTTCTTC
abundance: .; d_gene: .; v_gene: TRBV6-2/TRBV6-3; j_gene: TRBJ2-2; CDR3aa: CASSFSSGSTGELFF; CDR3nt: TGTGCCAGCAGTTTTTCGTCGGGGAGCACCGGGGAGCTGTTTTTT
abundance: .; d_gene: .; v_gene: TRBV6-5; j_gene: TRBJ1-2; CDR3aa: CASSYSSRGGYTF; CDR3nt: TGTGCCAGCAGTTACTCGAGTAGGGGTGGCTACACCTTC
abundance: .; d_gene: .; v_gene: TRBV11-2; j_gene: TRBJ1-1; CDR3aa: CASSLESGGRRVPRTEAFF; CDR3nt: TGTGCCAGCAGCTTAGAAAGCGGGGGGCGCAGGGTCCCGCGCACTGAAGCTTTCTTT
abundance: .; d_gene: .; v_gene: TRBV3-1/TRBV3-2; j_gene: TRBJ2-7; CDR3aa: CASSQGGSYYEQYF; CDR3nt: TGTGCCAGCAGCCAAGGCGGCAGTTACTACGAGCAGTACTTC
abundance: .; d_gene: TRBD2; v_gene: TRBV7-6; j_gene: TRBJ2-3; CDR3aa: CASSLAPTSGGSDTQYF; CDR3nt: TGTGCCAGCAGCTTAGCGCCGACTAGCGGGGGTTCAGATACGCAGTATTTT
abundance: .; d_gene: TRBD2; v_gene: TRBV20-1; j_gene: TRBJ2-7; CDR3aa: CSASLAGSTYEQYF; CDR3nt: TGCAGTGCTAGTTTAGCGGGGAGCACCTACGAGCAGTACTTC
abundance: .; d_gene: TRBD2; v_gene: TRBV10-3; j_gene: TRBJ2-1; CDR3aa: CAISEDERTASGYNEQFF; CDR3nt: TGTGCCATCAGTGAAGACGAGCGTACGGCTAGCGGCTACAATGAGCAGTTCTTC
abundance: .; d_gene: TRBD2; v_gene: TRBV6-5; j_gene: TRBJ2-5; CDR3aa: CASRRGLVLETQYF; CDR3nt: TGTGCCAGCAGGCGGGGACTAGTGCTGGAGACCCAGTACTTC
abundance: few; d_gene: TRBD1; v_gene: TRBV5-1; j_gene: TRBJ1-5; CDR3aa: CASSFGTDNQPQHF; CDR3nt: TGCGCCAGCAGCTTCGGGACAGACAATCAGCCCCAGCATTTT